Below are 12 T cell receptor beta chains sequenced from a single sample in a study of blood T cell repertoires in COVID-19 (dated by TCRdb to about 2020). Library method: the immunoSEQ multiplex PCR assay. The table comes from immuneACCESS by way of TCRdb, which keeps in-frame sequences with V and J called. Part of the clones is missing from these tables; in studies checked, under half for an unresolved V gene and the rest for unknown reasons. The sample table contains some 700,000 clones; only one count was recorded for 90% of them. The top ten clonotypes cover about 0.26% of the sample. Sequences were obtained from peripheral blood. These receptors were taken from a woman aged 18-35 years with acute or convalescent COVID-19.

This CDR3 reads CAWLDRRRYGYTF. Here the CDR3 DNA reads TGTGCCTGGTTAGACAGACGACGCTATGGCTACACCTTC. The chain carries TRBV30 and TRBJ1-2; possibly TRBD1 for D (5 bases). V dropped 5 bases and J dropped 4 bases, with 14 bases sitting between them. Germline V gene data show CDR1 as GTSNPN and CDR2 as SVGIG (reference sequence). CDR3 length: 13 residues. Filled out from reference TRBV30 and TRBJ1-2, the complete variable domain reads SQTIHQWPATLVQPVGSPLSLECTVEGTSNPNLYWYRQAAGRGLQLLFYSVGIGQISSEVPQNLSASRPQDRQFILSSKKLLLSDSGFYLCAWLDRRRYGYTFGSGTRLTVV.

Regarding this clone: A junction end diverges from the germline sequence, so it may reflect a read error. The chain recombines TRBV5-1 with TRBJ1-5; 8 bases fit TRBD1. The CDR3 sequence is 14 residues long. Germline V gives CDR1 SGHRS, CDR2 YFSETQ. The CDR3 region is CASSQGTGNQLQHF. DNA for the CDR3: TGCGCCAGCAGCCAGGGGACAGGCAATCAGCTCCAGCATTTT.

This clone was observed a few times. The rearrangement links TRBV5-1 to TRBJ1-2; D may be TRBD1 (6 bases). Germline loops: CDR1 SGHRS, CDR2 YFSETQ. V was trimmed by 4 bases and J by 2 bases, leaving 21 bases between them. The CDR3 loop spans 17 amino acids. The CDR3 DNA follows: TGCGCCAGCAGCGGCTTGACCGTACAGGGAAGAAACTATGGCTACACCTTC. Translated, it gives CASSGLTVQGRNYGYTF.

The V call is TRBV15, the J call TRBJ1-1; TRBD1 is a possible D gene (5 bases). The V gene lost 2 bases and the J gene lost 3 bases, with 10 bases spanning the gap. CDR3 size: 14 residues. Germline CDR1 and CDR2: LNHNV and YYDKDF (reference sequence). CDR3 in amino acids: CATSRRGGDTEAFF. The CDR3 DNA sequence: TGTGCCACCAGCAGAAGGGGAGGGGACACTGAAGCTTTCTTT.

The chain couples TRBV28 to TRBJ1-2; 10 nucleotides agree with TRBD1. The CDR3 covers 16 residues. V lost 6 bases and J lost 4; bases outside the gene matches: 11. Germline V gene lookup returns CDR1 MDHEN and CDR2 SYDVKM. The CDR3 spells CASRRTGTGDTYGYTF. The CDR3 DNA is TGTGCCAGCAGACGTACTGGGACAGGGGACACCTATGGCTACACCTTC.

A single count supports this clone. The genes are TRBV6-4 and TRBJ2-2, with TRBD1 identical over 7 bases. The CDR3 covers 15 residues. Trimming removed 5 bases from V and 6 bases from J; junction bases left unmatched: 9. Germline loops: CDR1 MRHNA, CDR2 SNTAGT. The CDR3 reads CASSTGAGIPGELFF. As DNA, the CDR3 is TGTGCCAGCAGTACAGGGGCTGGAATACCCGGGGAGCTGTTTTTT.

The genes are TRBV19 and TRBJ1-1; 12 positions match TRBD1. The CDR3 runs 14 residues. In germline, CDR1 is LNHDA, CDR2 SQIVND (reference sequence). J was trimmed by 4 bases and V by 6 bases; bases with no gene match: 3. The chain's CDR3 is CASSRDRGPTEAFF. The CDR3 DNA sequence: TGTGCCAGTAGCCGGGACAGGGGGCCCACTGAAGCTTTCTTT.

The chain combines TRBV15 with TRBJ2-1; weak D call: TRBD1 (5 bases). Trimming took off 1 base at V and 5 bases at J, with 18 bases between the two ends. Germline CDR1 reads LNHNV; CDR2 reads YYDKDF (reference sequence). This CDR3 has 17 residues. The CDR3 DNA is TGTGCCACCAGCAGAGTCGCTTTGGGGCCCCTGGACAATGAGCAGTTCTTC. This translates into CATSRVALGPLDNEQFF.

This clone showed up just once. This chain links TRBV30 with TRBJ1-2; 7 bases match TRBD1. The junction had 11 bases not matched to a gene; V was cut back by 5 bases and J by 8 bases. There are 13 residues in the CDR3. CDR1 and CDR2 (germline): GTSNPN, SVGIG (reference sequence). CDR3 DNA sequence: TGTGCCTGGTACTCCGAGGGGGCCTCAGGCTACACCTTC. Its protein is CAWYSEGASGYTF.

This chain connects TRBV7-6 to TRBJ1-2; D not resolved. Germline V gene data show CDR1 as SGHVS and CDR2 as FNYEAQ. Trimming cost V 4 bases and J 6 bases, with 6 bases left between them. CDR3 length: 11 amino acids. The CDR3 loop reads CASSSTHGYTF. The CDR3 DNA follows: TGTGCCAGCAGCTCTACCCATGGCTACACCTTC.

In its sample, this clone was seen once. The V call is TRBV7-2, the J call TRBJ1-3; TRBD1 aligns across 7 bases. The trim removed 4 bases at V and 8 bases at J, leaving 8 bases unmatched. Germline-derived CDR1 and CDR2 are SGHTA and FQGNSA. This CDR3 has 14 amino acids. CDR3 in DNA: TGTGCCAGCAGCTGGGCGACAGGGTCAGACACCATATATTTT. Translated: CASSWATGSDTIYF.

This clone has just a few counts. This chain connects TRBV30 to TRBJ1-6; 8 positions match TRBD1. After removal of 1 base from V and 5 bases from J, the junction contained 13 bases not matched to a gene. Germline V gene lookup returns CDR1 GTSNPN and CDR2 SVGIG (reference sequence). The CDR3 totals 18 residues. The CDR3 sequence: CAWSALWTGPRDNSPLHF. DNA of the CDR3: TGTGCCTGGAGTGCCCTATGGACAGGGCCTCGGGATAATTCACCCCTCCACTTT. The variable domain in full, completed from reference TRBV30 and TRBJ1-6, reads SQTIHQWPATLVQPVGSPLSLECTVEGTSNPNLYWYRQAAGRGLQLLFYSVGIGQISSEVPQNLSASRPQDRQFILSSKKLLLSDSGFYLCAWSALWTGPRDNSPLHFGNGTRLTVT.